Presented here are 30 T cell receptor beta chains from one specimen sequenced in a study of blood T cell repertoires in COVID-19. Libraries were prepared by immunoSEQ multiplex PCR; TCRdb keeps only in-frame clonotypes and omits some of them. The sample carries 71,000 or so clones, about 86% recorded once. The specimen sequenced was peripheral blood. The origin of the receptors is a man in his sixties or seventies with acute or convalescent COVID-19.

CDR3: CASSPRQATDTQYF. The CDR3 bases are TGTGCCAGCTCACCACGGCAGGCTACAGATACGCAGTATTTT. The chain recombines TRBV18 with TRBJ2-3; the D is unclear. The CDR3 loop spans 14 amino acids. Trimming left V 1 base short and J 3 bases short, with 8 bases between. Germline CDR1 KGHSH, CDR2 LQKENI. Full variable domain (rest looked up from reference TRBV18 and TRBJ2-3): NAGVMQNPRHLVRRRGQEARLRCSPMKGHSHVYWYRQLPEEGLKFMVYLQKENIIDESGMPKERFSAEFPKEGPSILRIQQVVRGDSAAYFCASSPRQATDTQYFGPGTRLTVL.

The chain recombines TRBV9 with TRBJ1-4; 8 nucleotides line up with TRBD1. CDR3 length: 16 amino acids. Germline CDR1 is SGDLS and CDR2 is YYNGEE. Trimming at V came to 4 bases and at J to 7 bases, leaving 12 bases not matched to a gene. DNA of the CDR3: TGTGCCAGCAGCTCCTCACCCACAGGGGGTAGTGAAAAACTGTTTTTT. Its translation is CASSSSPTGGSEKLFF. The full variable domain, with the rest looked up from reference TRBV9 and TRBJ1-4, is DSGVTQTPKHLITATGQRVTLRCSPRSGDLSVYWYQQSLDQGLQFLIQYYNGEERAKGNILERFSAQQFPDLHSELNLSSLELGDSALYFCASSSSPTGGSEKLFFGSGTQLSVL.

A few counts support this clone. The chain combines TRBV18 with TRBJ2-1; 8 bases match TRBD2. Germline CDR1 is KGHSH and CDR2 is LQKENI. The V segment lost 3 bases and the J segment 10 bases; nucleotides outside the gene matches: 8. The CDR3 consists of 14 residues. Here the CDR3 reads CASSPPQAGDEQFF. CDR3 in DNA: TGTGCCAGCTCACCCCCCCAAGCGGGAGACGAGCAGTTCTTC.

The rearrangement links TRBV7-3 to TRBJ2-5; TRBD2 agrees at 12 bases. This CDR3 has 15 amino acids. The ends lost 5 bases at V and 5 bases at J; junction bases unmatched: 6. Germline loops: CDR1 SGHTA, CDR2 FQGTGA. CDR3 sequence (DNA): TGTGCCAGCAGCCCGACTAGCGGGAGTCACGAGACCCAGTACTTC. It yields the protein CASSPTSGSHETQYF.

The CDR3 coding sequence is TGTGCCTGGAGTCCTGGACTGACCCCTTTTCAGCAGTACTTC. Its protein product is CAWSPGLTPFQQYF. This chain uses TRBV30 with TRBJ2-7; D is perhaps TRBD2 (5 bases). Germline lookup yields CDR1 GTSNPN and CDR2 SVGIG (reference sequence). V lost 2 bases and J 8 bases, leaving 19 bases between the germline ends. This CDR3 contains 14 residues. Full variable domain (remainder filled in from reference TRBV30 and TRBJ2-7): SQTIHQWPATLVQPVGSPLSLECTVEGTSNPNLYWYRQAAGRGLQLLFYSVGIGQISSEVPQNLSASRPQDRQFILSSKKLLLSDSGFYLCAWSPGLTPFQQYFGPGTRLTVT.

In nucleotides, the CDR3 is TGCAGTGCTCAGTTTCAAGAGACCCAGTACTTC. Its protein product is CSAQFQETQYF. V is TRBV20-1 and J is TRBJ2-5; no clear D. Germline lookup yields CDR1 DFQATT and CDR2 SNEGSKA (reference sequence). The CDR3 has 11 residues. With 5 bases removed from V and 2 bases from J, the gap between germline ends came to 6 bases.

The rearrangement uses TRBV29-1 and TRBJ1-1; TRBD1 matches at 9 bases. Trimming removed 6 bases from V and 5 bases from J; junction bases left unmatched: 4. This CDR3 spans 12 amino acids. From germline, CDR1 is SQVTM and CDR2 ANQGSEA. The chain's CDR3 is CSVRQGVTEAFF. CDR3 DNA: TGCAGCGTCAGACAGGGGGTTACTGAAGCTTTCTTT. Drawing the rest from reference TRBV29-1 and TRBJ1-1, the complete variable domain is SAVISQKPSRDICQRGTSLTIQCQVDSQVTMMFWYRQQPGQSLTLIATANQGSEATYESGFVIDKFPISRPNLTFSTLTVSNMSPEDSSIYLCSVRQGVTEAFFGQGTRLTVV.

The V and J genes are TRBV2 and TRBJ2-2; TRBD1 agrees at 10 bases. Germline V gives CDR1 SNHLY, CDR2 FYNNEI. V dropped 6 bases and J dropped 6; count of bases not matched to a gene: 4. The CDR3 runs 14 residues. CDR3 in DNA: TGTGCCAGCAGGAGACAGGGGGCTTCCGGGGAGCTGTTTTTT. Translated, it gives CASRRQGASGELFF.

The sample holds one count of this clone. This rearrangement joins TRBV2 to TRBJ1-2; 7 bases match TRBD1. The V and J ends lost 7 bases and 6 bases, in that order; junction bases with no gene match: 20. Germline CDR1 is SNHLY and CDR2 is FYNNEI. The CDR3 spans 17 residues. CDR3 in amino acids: CASTSALRQGGGNGYTF. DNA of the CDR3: TGTGCCAGCACCTCAGCCCTTCGACAGGGCGGAGGTAATGGCTACACCTTC.

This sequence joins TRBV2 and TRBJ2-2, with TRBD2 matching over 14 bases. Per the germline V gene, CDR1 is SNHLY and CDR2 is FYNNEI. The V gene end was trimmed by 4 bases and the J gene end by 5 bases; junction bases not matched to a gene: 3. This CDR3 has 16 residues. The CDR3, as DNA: TGTGCCAGCAGTGGGGGACTAGCGGGAGTTACCGGGGAGCTGTTTTTT. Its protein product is CASSGGLAGVTGELFF.

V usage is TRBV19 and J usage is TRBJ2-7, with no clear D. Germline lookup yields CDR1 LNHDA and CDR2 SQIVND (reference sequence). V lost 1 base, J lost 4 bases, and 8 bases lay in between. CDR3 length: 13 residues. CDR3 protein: CASSIAPGYEQYF. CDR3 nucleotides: TGTGCCAGTAGTATAGCGCCCGGTTACGAGCAGTACTTC.

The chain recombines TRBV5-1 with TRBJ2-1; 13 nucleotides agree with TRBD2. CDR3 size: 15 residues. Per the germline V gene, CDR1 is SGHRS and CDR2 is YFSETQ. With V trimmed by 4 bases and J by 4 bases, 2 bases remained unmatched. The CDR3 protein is CASSAGLAGYNEQFF. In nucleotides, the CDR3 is TGCGCCAGCAGCGCGGGACTAGCGGGATACAATGAGCAGTTCTTC.

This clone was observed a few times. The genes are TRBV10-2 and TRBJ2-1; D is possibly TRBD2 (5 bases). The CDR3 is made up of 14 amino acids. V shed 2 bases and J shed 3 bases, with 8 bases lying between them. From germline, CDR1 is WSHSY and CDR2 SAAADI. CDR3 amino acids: CASSEGLIYNEQFF. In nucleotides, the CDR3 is TGCGCCAGCAGTGAGGGACTTATCTACAATGAGCAGTTCTTC.

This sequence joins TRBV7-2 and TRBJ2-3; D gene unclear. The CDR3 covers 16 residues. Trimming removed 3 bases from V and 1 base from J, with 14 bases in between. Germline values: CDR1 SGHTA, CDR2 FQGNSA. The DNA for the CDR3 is TGTGCCAGCAGCTTCGCAGCTCCCCTAGGCACAGATACGCAGTATTTT. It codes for CASSFAAPLGTDTQYF.

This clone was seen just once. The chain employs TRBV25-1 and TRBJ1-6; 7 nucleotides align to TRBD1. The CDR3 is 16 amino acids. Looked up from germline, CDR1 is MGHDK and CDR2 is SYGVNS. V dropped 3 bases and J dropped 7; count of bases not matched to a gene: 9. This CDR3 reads CASSDTGTAKNSPLHF. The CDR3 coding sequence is TGTGCCAGCAGTGACACCGGGACAGCCAAAAATTCACCCCTCCACTTT.

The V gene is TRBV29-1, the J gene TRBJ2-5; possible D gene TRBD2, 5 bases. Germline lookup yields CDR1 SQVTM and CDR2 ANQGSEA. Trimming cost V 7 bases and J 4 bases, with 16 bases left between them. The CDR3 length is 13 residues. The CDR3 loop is CSGSPRAGETQYF. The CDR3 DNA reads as TGCAGCGGGTCCCCCCGGGCGGGAGAGACCCAGTACTTC.

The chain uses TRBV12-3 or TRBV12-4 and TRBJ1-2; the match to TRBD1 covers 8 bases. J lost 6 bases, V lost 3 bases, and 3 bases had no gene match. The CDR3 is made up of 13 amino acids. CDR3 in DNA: TGTGCCAGCAGTTTGATCAGGGGGCATGGCTACACCTTC. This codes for CASSLIRGHGYTF.

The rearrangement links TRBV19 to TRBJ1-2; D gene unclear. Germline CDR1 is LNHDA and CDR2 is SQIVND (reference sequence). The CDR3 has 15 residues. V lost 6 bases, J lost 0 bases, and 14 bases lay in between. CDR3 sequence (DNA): TGTGCCAGTAGGGAAAACAGATACCCTAACTATGGCTACACCTTC. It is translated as CASRENRYPNYGYTF.

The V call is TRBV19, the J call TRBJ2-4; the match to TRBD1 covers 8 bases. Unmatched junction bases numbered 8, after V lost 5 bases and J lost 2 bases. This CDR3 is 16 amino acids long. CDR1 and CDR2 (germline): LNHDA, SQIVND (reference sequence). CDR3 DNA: TGTGCCAGTAGTCGACAGGGGTTGGGGACCAAAAACATTCAGTACTTC. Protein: CASSRQGLGTKNIQYF.

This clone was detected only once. In DNA, the CDR3 is TGCAGTGCTAGTTCGGGAGACCACTACGAGCAGTACTTC. Translating gives CSASSGDHYEQYF. The V call is TRBV20-1, the J call TRBJ2-7, with a weak D call TRBD2 (6 bases). V dropped 3 bases and J dropped 3 bases, with 12 bases sitting between them. The CDR3 contains 13 residues. Looked up from germline, CDR1 is DFQATT and CDR2 is SNEGSKA (reference sequence).

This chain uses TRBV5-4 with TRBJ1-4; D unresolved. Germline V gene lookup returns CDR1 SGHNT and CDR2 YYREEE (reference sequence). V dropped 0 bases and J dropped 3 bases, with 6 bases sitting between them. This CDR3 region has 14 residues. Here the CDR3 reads CASSLGQSNEKLFF. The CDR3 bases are TGTGCCAGCAGCTTGGGGCAGTCTAATGAAAAACTGTTTTTT. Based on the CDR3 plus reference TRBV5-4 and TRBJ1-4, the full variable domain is ETGVTQSPTHLIKTRGQQVTLRCSSQSGHNTVSWYQQALGQGPQFIFQYYREEENGRGNFPPRFSGLQFPNYSSELNVNALELDDSALYLCASSLGQSNEKLFFGSGTQLSVL.

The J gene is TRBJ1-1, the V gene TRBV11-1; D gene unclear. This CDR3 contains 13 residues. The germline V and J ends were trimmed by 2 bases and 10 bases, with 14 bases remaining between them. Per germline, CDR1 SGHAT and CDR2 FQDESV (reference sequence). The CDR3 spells CASSLNTGSAAFF. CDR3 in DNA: TGTGCCAGCAGCTTAAATACCGGGTCTGCAGCTTTCTTT. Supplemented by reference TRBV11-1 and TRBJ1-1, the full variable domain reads EAEVAQSPRYKITEKSQAVAFWCDPISGHATLYWYRQILGQGPELLVQFQDESVVDDSQLPKDRFSAERLKGVDSTLKIQPAELGDSAMYLCASSLNTGSAAFFGQGTRLTVV.

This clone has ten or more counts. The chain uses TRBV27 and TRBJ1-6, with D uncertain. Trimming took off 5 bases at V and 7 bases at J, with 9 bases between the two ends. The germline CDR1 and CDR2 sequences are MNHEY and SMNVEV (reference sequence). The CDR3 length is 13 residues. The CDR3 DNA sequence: TGTGCCAGCAGTCCCGGGTGGAATTCACCCCTCCACTTT. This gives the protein CASSPGWNSPLHF.

The CDR3 sequence is CATSAGLSDTQYF. The CDR3 DNA sequence: TGTGCCACCAGTGCGGGGTTGTCAGATACGCAGTATTTT. The V and J genes are TRBV24-1 and TRBJ2-3; TRBD2 is a possible D gene (5 bases). The CDR3 consists of 13 residues. CDR1 is KGHDR, CDR2 SFDVKD, per germline. V gave up 5 bases and J gave up 4 bases, with 9 bases separating them.

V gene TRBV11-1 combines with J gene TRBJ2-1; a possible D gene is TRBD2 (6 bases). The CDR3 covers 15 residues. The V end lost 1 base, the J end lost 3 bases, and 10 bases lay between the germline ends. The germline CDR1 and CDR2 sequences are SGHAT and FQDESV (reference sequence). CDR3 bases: TGTGCCAGCAGCTTAGTTGCTAGCGTCTACAATGAGCAGTTCTTC. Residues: CASSLVASVYNEQFF. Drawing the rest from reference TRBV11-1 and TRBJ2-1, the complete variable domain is EAEVAQSPRYKITEKSQAVAFWCDPISGHATLYWYRQILGQGPELLVQFQDESVVDDSQLPKDRFSAERLKGVDSTLKIQPAELGDSAMYLCASSLVASVYNEQFFGPGTRLTVL.

The CDR3 is CAISRTGRAGYTF. The CDR3 nucleotides are TGTGCCATCAGCCGTACAGGGAGGGCCGGCTACACCTTC. J is TRBJ1-2 and V is TRBV10-3; TRBD1 might be the D (6 bases). The V gene lost 6 bases and the J gene lost 8 bases, with 16 bases spanning the gap. This CDR3 contains 13 residues. Germline CDR1 is ENHRY and CDR2 is SYGVKD.

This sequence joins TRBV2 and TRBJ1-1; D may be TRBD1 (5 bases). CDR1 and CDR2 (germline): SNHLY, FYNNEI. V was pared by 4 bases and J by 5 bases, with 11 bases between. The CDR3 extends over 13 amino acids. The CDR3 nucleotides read TGTGCCAGCAGTGGACCAGGGAGGACTGAAGCTTTCTTT. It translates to CASSGPGRTEAFF.

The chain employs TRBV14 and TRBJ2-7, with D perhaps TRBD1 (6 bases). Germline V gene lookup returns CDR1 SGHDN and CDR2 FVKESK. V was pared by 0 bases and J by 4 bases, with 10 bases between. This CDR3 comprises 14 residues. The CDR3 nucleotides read TGTGCCAGCAGCCAAGAATACAGGGAGTACGAGCAGTACTTC. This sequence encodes CASSQEYREYEQYF.

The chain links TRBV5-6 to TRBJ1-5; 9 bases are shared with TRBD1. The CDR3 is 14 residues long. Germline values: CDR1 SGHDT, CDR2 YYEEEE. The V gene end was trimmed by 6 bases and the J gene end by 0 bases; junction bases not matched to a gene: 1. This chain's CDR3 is CASTDRGSNQPQHF. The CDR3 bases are TGTGCCAGCACGGACAGGGGTAGCAATCAGCCCCAGCATTTT.

The CDR3: CASNPANTGELFF. CDR3 nucleotides: TGTGCCAGTAATCCTGCGAACACCGGGGAGCTGTTTTTT. The rearrangement links TRBV19 to TRBJ2-2, with no clear D. Trimming shortened V by 7 bases and J by 0 bases, and 6 bases separated the two germline ends. CDR1 and CDR2 (germline): LNHDA, SQIVND (reference sequence). This CDR3 region has 13 residues.